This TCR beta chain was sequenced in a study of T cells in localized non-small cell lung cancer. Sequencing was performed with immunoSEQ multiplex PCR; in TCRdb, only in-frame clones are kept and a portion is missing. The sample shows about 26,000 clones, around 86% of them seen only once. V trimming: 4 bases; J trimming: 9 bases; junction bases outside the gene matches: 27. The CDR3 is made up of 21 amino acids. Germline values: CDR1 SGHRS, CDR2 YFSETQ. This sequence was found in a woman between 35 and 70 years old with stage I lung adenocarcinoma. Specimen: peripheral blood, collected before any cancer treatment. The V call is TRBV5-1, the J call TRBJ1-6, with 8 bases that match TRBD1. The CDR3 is CASSPSGGRVFTTRATSPLHF. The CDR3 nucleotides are TGCGCCAGCAGCCCCTCAGGGGGCAGGGTGTTTACAACGAGGGCAACTTCACCCCTCCACTTT.